Listed below are T cell receptor beta chains from one sample, sequenced in a study of blood T cell repertoires in COVID-19. Some clones are missing from TCRdb's copy, which holds only in-frame ones; the method was immunoSEQ multiplex PCR. The sample holds approximately 150,000 clones, about 82% seen once. Sequencing input: peripheral blood. All receptors derive from a woman of 80 years or more with COVID-19, enrolled during active disease. CDR3s include the opening cysteine and the closing phenylalanine or tryptophan. D genes are given only for firm matches. Some rows have no size entry. The others give once, few or many, or a class for an expanded clone.

>.|TRBJ2-1|TRBV6-5|TRBD2
CASRTLAGVSNEQFF
TGTGCCAGCAGGACCCTAGCGGGAGTGAGCAATGAGCAGTTCTTC
>.|TRBJ2-7|TRBV10-1|TRBD2
CASSPECGRAPLGQYF
TGCGCCAGCAGCCCGGAGTGCGGGAGGGCACCCTTAGGGCAGTACTTC
>once|TRBJ2-2|TRBV5-1|TRBD2
CASSTGLARNTGELFF
TGCGCCAGCAGCACAGGACTAGCGAGGAACACCGGGGAGCTGTTTTTT
>once|TRBJ2-7|TRBV28|TRBD1
CASSLFGILGRGYEQYF
TGTGCCAGCAGTTTGTTCGGGATTTTGGGCAGGGGGTACGAGCAGTACTTC
>few|TRBJ1-6|TRBV2|.
CASSVGGRNSPLHF
TGTGCCAGCAGTGTGGGGGGAAGGAATTCACCCCTCCACTTT
>.|TRBJ1-1|TRBV20-1|.
CSAYMNTEAFF
TGCAGTGCTTACATGAACACTGAAGCTTTCTTT
>.|TRBJ2-3|TRBV27|TRBD2
CASNPRGRASTDTQYF
TGTGCCAGCAATCCACGGGGGAGGGCGTCGACAGATACGCAGTATTTT
>.|TRBJ2-7|TRBV7-3|.
CASSFNLQGEQYF
TGTGCCAGCAGCTTCAACCTCCAGGGCGAGCAGTACTTC
>.|TRBJ2-7|TRBV5-8|.
CASSLAEGFHEQYF
TGTGCCAGCAGCTTGGCAGAGGGATTCCACGAGCAGTACTTC
>.|TRBJ1-5|TRBV7-8|.
CASSSRDKPWESQPQHF
TGTGCCAGCAGCTCCCGGGACAAACCTTGGGAATCCCAGCCCCAGCATTTT
>.|TRBJ1-4|TRBV5-6|TRBD1
CASSLKDRPNEKLFF
TGTGCCAGCAGCTTGAAGGACAGGCCAAATGAAAAACTGTTTTTT